This T cell receptor beta chain was sequenced during a study of technical replicates of blood from a few donors (dated by TCRdb to 2015 to 2018). Measured from the cysteine to the phenylalanine, the CDR3 is 19 residues long. The retained sequence is limited to the CDR3, 57 bases, with the frame set at the first base. Library preparation was by the immunoSEQ multiplex PCR assay. In its TCRdb copy, this immuneACCESS table keeps in-frame sequences only and misses some clones. Where compared with another copy, unresolved V genes explain less than half of these, and the others have no known cause. This sample has more than 90,000 clones in its table, and 95% of those were observed once. About 0.3% of the sample goes to the ten largest clones. On this clone itself: Its antigen remains undetermined. No quality values exist for individual bases; no much larger clone is one base distant.

The material sequenced was T cells isolated from PBMCs. This clonotype originated in a human donor in good health. The sequence joins TRBV21-1 to TRBJ2-1; the D call TRBD2 from the table was never checked on the DNA. TRBV21-1 is assigned pseudogene status. The CDR3 corresponds to CASSKGYFHAGSSYNEQFF. The DNA sequence follows: TGTGCCAGCAGCAAAGGCTACTTTCATGCGGGGTCGTCCTACAATGAGCAGTTCTTC.